This T cell receptor (beta chain) was captured by sequencing in a study of control samples from healthy donors and cancer patients. Assay used: immunoSEQ multiplex PCR; TCRdb lists only in-frame clones, some missing. The sample shows about 160,000 clones, about 95% of them seen only once. The germline V gene encodes CDR1 KGHSH and CDR2 LQKENI. Germline trimming cut 5 bases from V and 2 bases from J; bases unmatched to any gene: 6. The CDR3 spans 15 residues. The receptor comes from a man in his fifties or sixties with colorectal cancer. Sequenced input: PBMCs. The chain joins TRBV18 to TRBJ2-4; 7 positions agree with TRBD1. CDR3 loop: CASSSDRVTKNIQYF. The CDR3 nucleotides are TGTGCCAGCTCATCCGACAGGGTGACCAAAAACATTCAGTACTTC.